These 8 T cell receptor beta chains came from one sample sequenced in a study of blood T cell repertoires in COVID-19. Profiled with immunoSEQ multiplex PCR; TCRdb holds only in-frame clones, not every one. The data contain roughly 300,000 clones, more than 70% of them seen just once; the ten biggest clones take up 1.5% to 2%. Sequenced sample: peripheral blood. These receptors were taken from a woman aged 50 to 60 with acute or convalescent COVID-19.

To note about this clone: The conserved final phenylalanine or tryptophan is absent from the CDR3, which likely points to a read error. The limits of the CDR3 on the DNA are not certain, so only TCRdb's listed CDR3 is given. The chain couples TRBV12-2 to TRBJ2-7; TRBD2 was called by the table and not checked on the DNA. TRBV12-2 is designated a pseudogene. The CDR3 is 9 amino acids in total, end residues counted. CDR3 residues: CASRLDGTL.

The chain couples TRBV19 to TRBJ2-2; D gene uncertain. Between the trimmed V and J ends, which lost 3 bases and 3 bases, there was a span of 11 bases. The CDR3 has 15 amino acids. Germline CDR1 LNHDA, CDR2 SQIVND (reference sequence). In DNA form, the CDR3 reads TGTGCCAGTAGTATTGTTCAATTTGACACCGGGGAGCTGTTTTTT. This encodes CASSIVQFDTGELFF.

The CDR3 DNA sequence: TGTGCCAGCAGTCCATCGACAGGGGGGATTTCACCCCTCCACTTT. Its protein product is CASSPSTGGISPLHF. The rearrangement uses TRBV28 and TRBJ1-6; 9 bases agree with TRBD1. The V and J ends lost 5 bases and 9 bases, in that order; junction bases with no gene match: 8. CDR1 and CDR2 from the germline V gene are MDHEN and SYDVKM. The CDR3 sequence is 15 residues long.

V gene TRBV27 combines with J gene TRBJ1-1, with no clear D. Trimming left V 6 bases short and J 6 bases short, with 11 bases between. The CDR3 spans 12 residues. The germline V gene has CDR1 MNHEY and CDR2 SMNVEV (reference sequence). CDR3 in amino acids: CASRRTGSEAFF. In DNA form, the CDR3 reads TGTGCCAGCAGAAGGACGGGGTCTGAAGCTTTCTTT.

This chain connects TRBV12-3 or TRBV12-4 to TRBJ2-7; D is uncertain. Deletions cut 7 bases from V and 4 bases from J, with 11 bases between. The CDR3 covers 12 residues. CDR3 DNA sequence: TGTGCCAGCAACTATGCCGGGTACGAGCAGTACTTC. It encodes CASNYAGYEQYF.

The V and J genes are TRBV28 and TRBJ2-1; 13 bases align to TRBD2. The CDR3 runs 16 residues. The V and J ends lost 4 bases and 7 bases, in that order; junction bases with no gene match: 7. In germline, CDR1 is MDHEN, CDR2 SYDVKM. DNA for the CDR3: TGTGCCAGCAGTTCCTGGACTAGCGGGAGTAGGAATGAGCAGTTCTTC. It specifies CASSSWTSGSRNEQFF. The complete variable domain, with remaining parts taken from reference TRBV28 and TRBJ2-1, reads DVKVTQSSRYLVKRTGEKVFLECVQDMDHENMFWYRQDPGLGLRLIYFSYDVKMKEKGDIPEGYSVSREKKERFSLILESASTNQTSMYLCASSSWTSGSRNEQFFGPGTRLTVL.

The CDR3 region is CASSGQGGNQPQHF. CDR3 in DNA: TGTGCCAGCAGCGGTCAGGGGGGTAATCAGCCCCAGCATTTT. V and J are TRBV7-9 and TRBJ1-5, with 7 bases fitting TRBD1. V lost 5 bases and J lost 4; bases outside the gene matches: 5. This CDR3 has 14 residues. CDR1 is SEHNR, CDR2 FQNEAQ, per germline (reference sequence).

The chain links TRBV11-1 to TRBJ2-7; D remains unclear. V was trimmed by 3 bases and J by 5 bases, leaving 8 bases between them. The CDR3 length is 12 residues. Germline loops: CDR1 SGHAT, CDR2 FQDESV (reference sequence). CDR3 residues: CASSFYSHEQYF. DNA for the CDR3: TGTGCCAGCAGCTTCTACAGTCACGAGCAGTACTTC.